Listed here are 26 T cell receptor beta chains from one sample, sequenced in a study of blood T cell repertoires in COVID-19. TCRdb's table, derived via immunoSEQ multiplex PCR, lists solely in-frame clones and lacks some. The table has fewer than 250,000 clones, approximately 83% seen once. Input material: peripheral blood. The source of these receptors is a human donor in a cohort sampled during active COVID-19.

The sample holds one count of this clone. The V and J genes are TRBV4-1 and TRBJ2-4; D perhaps matches TRBD1 (6 bases). The CDR3 sequence is 16 residues long. Trimming removed 4 bases from V and 1 base from J, with 14 bases in between. From germline, CDR1 is MGHRA and CDR2 YSYEKL. CDR3 nucleotides: TGCGCCAGCAGCCCGGGACATTCGCCGGCCAAAAACATTCAGTACTTC. Protein: CASSPGHSPAKNIQYF.

This chain uses TRBV7-9 with TRBJ2-4, with 7 bases aligning to TRBD2. The CDR3 is 13 amino acids. Germline V gene lookup returns CDR1 SEHNR and CDR2 FQNEAQ (reference sequence). Trimming removed 5 bases from V and 8 bases from J; junction bases left unmatched: 6. CDR3 residues: CASSPPGGDIQYF. In DNA form, the CDR3 reads TGTGCCAGCAGCCCACCGGGGGGAGACATTCAGTACTTC. Full variable domain (rest looked up from reference TRBV7-9 and TRBJ2-4): DTGVSQNPRHKITKRGQNVTFRCDPISEHNRLYWYRQTLGQGPEFLTYFQNEAQLEKSRLLSDRFSAERPKGSFSTLEIQRTEQGDSAMYLCASSPPGGDIQYFGAGTRLSVL.

This chain links TRBV6-5 with TRBJ1-2, with 7 bases aligning to TRBD1. This CDR3 has 14 amino acids. The ends lost 6 bases at V and 3 bases at J; junction bases unmatched: 7. Germline CDR1 reads MNHEY; CDR2 reads SVGAGI. CDR3 sequence (DNA): TGTGCCAGCAGAGCTGGACAGGTCTACTATGGCTACACCTTC. Protein product: CASRAGQVYYGYTF.

The gene calls are TRBV5-1 and TRBJ1-2; 8 bases align to TRBD1. Trimming removed 4 bases from V and 2 bases from J; junction bases left unmatched: 4. The CDR3 loop spans 14 amino acids. CDR1 SGHRS and CDR2 YFSETQ come from the germline V gene. CDR3 nucleotide sequence: TGCGCCAGCAGCCCAGGGGGCGACAACTATGGCTACACCTTC. Translating it yields CASSPGGDNYGYTF. Full variable domain (rest looked up from reference TRBV5-1 and TRBJ1-2): KAGVTQTPRYLIKTRGQQVTLSCSPISGHRSVSWYQQTPGQGLQFLFEYFSETQRNKGNFPGRFSGRQFSNSRSEMNVSTLELGDSALYLCASSPGGDNYGYTFGSGTRLTVV.

The rearrangement uses TRBV19 and TRBJ2-5; 8 bases agree with TRBD2. The CDR3 loop spans 17 amino acids. The V segment lost 5 bases and the J segment 2 bases; nucleotides outside the gene matches: 13. Per the germline V gene, CDR1 is LNHDA and CDR2 is SQIVND (reference sequence). This chain's CDR3 is CASSPPPGAGDQETQYF. Here the CDR3 DNA reads TGTGCCAGTAGTCCCCCCCCGGGAGCGGGGGATCAAGAGACCCAGTACTTC.

The rearrangement uses TRBV19 and TRBJ1-4, with 8 bases lining up with TRBD1. Germline V CDR1 and CDR2: LNHDA, SQIVND (reference sequence). The CDR3 sequence is 21 residues long. The V and J ends lost 6 bases and 0 bases, in that order; junction bases with no gene match: 21. The CDR3 loop reads CASRDPPARTGKIATNEKLFF. The CDR3 DNA follows: TGTGCCAGTAGAGATCCGCCCGCCCGGACAGGGAAAATTGCAACTAATGAAAAACTGTTTTTT.

The CDR3: CASSLLSSSSVNEQYF. The DNA for the CDR3 is TGTGCCAGCAGCTTATTGTCTTCCTCGTCAGTAAACGAGCAGTACTTC. V is TRBV7-6 and J is TRBJ2-7; D not certain. V was trimmed by 2 bases and J by 5 bases, leaving 19 bases between them. Germline assignment: CDR1 SGHVS and CDR2 FNYEAQ. The CDR3 consists of 16 residues.

This chain connects TRBV10-3 to TRBJ2-7; the match to TRBD1 covers 8 bases. Germline CDR1 reads ENHRY; CDR2 reads SYGVKD. This CDR3 spans 16 amino acids. Trimming cost V 3 bases and J 4 bases; bases outside gene matches: 11. The CDR3 bases are TGTGCCATCAGTGATTATGAGACAGGGGAAAAATACGAGCAGTACTTC. Translating gives CAISDYETGEKYEQYF.

The rearrangement uses TRBV6-5 and TRBJ1-5; a weak D match, TRBD1 (5 bases). V gave up 10 bases and J gave up 1 base, with 17 bases separating them. Germline lookup yields CDR1 MNHEY and CDR2 SVGAGI. CDR3 length: 15 amino acids. CDR3 sequence: CAIQIGVGSNQPQHF. As DNA, the CDR3 is TGTGCCATACAGATAGGGGTAGGAAGCAATCAGCCCCAGCATTTT.

In its sample, this clone was seen once. The rearrangement links TRBV7-9 to TRBJ1-4; possible D gene TRBD1, 6 bases. V was pared by 6 bases and J by 7 bases, with 15 bases between. There are 14 residues in the CDR3. The germline V gene encodes CDR1 SEHNR and CDR2 FQNEAQ (reference sequence). This chain's CDR3 is CASRPLGGGEKLFF. In DNA, the CDR3 is TGTGCCAGCAGACCCTTAGGGGGTGGTGAAAAACTGTTTTTT.

This clone was counted once. The chain employs TRBV13 and TRBJ2-3, with 9 bases aligning to TRBD2. Germline V gene sequence: CDR1 PRHDT, CDR2 FYEKMQ (reference sequence). V was pared by 5 bases and J by 4 bases, with 10 bases of the junction left unmatched. The CDR3 is 16 amino acids. DNA of the CDR3: TGTGCCAGCAGCCCGGGAGGCGGGAGGGAGGCAGATACGCAGTATTTT. It codes for CASSPGGGREADTQYF.

The CDR3 spells CASREGLNYGYTF. Here the CDR3 DNA reads TGTGCCAGCAGGGAAGGACTGAACTATGGCTACACCTTC. The chain uses TRBV5-8 and TRBJ1-2; D is undetermined. Per the germline V gene, CDR1 is SGHTS and CDR2 is YDEGEE. CDR3 length: 13 residues. V lost 5 bases and J 2 bases, leaving 10 bases between the germline ends.

The rearrangement links TRBV4-1 to TRBJ2-6; 9 bases are a match to TRBD2. Germline-derived CDR1 and CDR2 are MGHRA and YSYEKL. The V gene end was trimmed by 0 bases and the J gene end by 2 bases; junction bases not matched to a gene: 8. This CDR3 is built from 19 residues. The CDR3 loop is CASSQEWSGLAAGANVLTF. Here the CDR3 DNA reads TGCGCCAGCAGCCAAGAGTGGTCGGGACTAGCAGCTGGGGCCAACGTCCTGACTTTC.

The chain is built from TRBV9 and TRBJ1-6; TRBD1 matches at 7 bases. The CDR3 is 15 residues long. Trimming took 0 bases from V and 8 from J; bases not matched to a gene: 5. CDR1 is SGDLS and CDR2 is YYNGEE in the germline V gene. The CDR3 loop is CASSVAGTGDSPLHF. DNA for the CDR3: TGTGCCAGCAGCGTAGCTGGCACAGGGGATTCACCCCTCCACTTT.

As concerns this clone: One end of the junction does not line up with germline, which may come from a read error. This sequence joins TRBV6-5 and TRBJ2-3, with TRBD2 identical over 8 bases. The CDR3 contains 16 residues. In germline, CDR1 is MNHEY, CDR2 SVGAGI. CDR3 amino acids: CASSYSGGYSTYTQYF. DNA of the CDR3: TGTGCCAGCAGTTACAGCGGGGGCTATAGCACATATACGCAGTATTTT.

This chain uses TRBV7-9 with TRBJ2-7, with D possibly TRBD1 on 6 matching bases. Germline values: CDR1 SEHNR, CDR2 FQNEAQ (reference sequence). The V end was cut by 5 bases, the J end by 7 bases, with 12 bases between. The CDR3 totals 12 residues. The CDR3 reads CASSPSQGEQYF. In DNA form, the CDR3 reads TGTGCCAGCAGCCCTTCACAGGGAGAGCAGTACTTC. Full variable domain (remainder filled in from reference TRBV7-9 and TRBJ2-7): DTGVSQNPRHKITKRGQNVTFRCDPISEHNRLYWYRQTLGQGPEFLTYFQNEAQLEKSRLLSDRFSAERPKGSFSTLEIQRTEQGDSAMYLCASSPSQGEQYFGPGTRLTVT.

The chain recombines TRBV20-1 with TRBJ2-2; maybe TRBD2 (6 bases). Germline-derived CDR1 and CDR2 are DFQATT and SNEGSKA (reference sequence). V was shortened by 3 bases and J by 4 bases, with 9 bases between the two germline ends. This CDR3 comprises 13 residues. The CDR3 sequence is CSASRRGTGELFF. CDR3 nucleotides: TGCAGTGCTAGTAGGAGGGGCACCGGGGAGCTGTTTTTT.

The chain carries TRBV4-1 and TRBJ2-5; weak D call: TRBD2 (5 bases). Germline V gene lookup returns CDR1 MGHRA and CDR2 YSYEKL. The CDR3 totals 14 residues. The V gene lost 5 bases and the J gene lost 5 bases, with 15 bases spanning the gap. The CDR3 here is CASSFSLVEETQYF. The CDR3 DNA sequence: TGCGCCAGCAGCTTCTCACTAGTGGAGGAGACCCAGTACTTC.

The table lists this clone with a count of one. This sequence joins TRBV27 and TRBJ1-5; 7 nucleotides align to TRBD1. This CDR3 comprises 14 residues. Looked up from germline, CDR1 is MNHEY and CDR2 is SMNVEV (reference sequence). The V segment lost 3 bases and the J segment 3 bases; nucleotides outside the gene matches: 2. The CDR3 here is CASSLTGHNQPQHF. For the CDR3, the DNA is TGTGCCAGCAGTTTGACAGGGCACAATCAGCCCCAGCATTTT.

J is TRBJ2-5 and V is TRBV27; 10 bases fit TRBD1. V lost 5 bases, J lost 5 bases, and 5 bases stayed unmatched. Germline CDR1 MNHEY, CDR2 SMNVEV (reference sequence). The CDR3 is made up of 14 amino acids. The CDR3 sequence: CASSQDRGWETQYF. Written as DNA, the CDR3 is TGTGCCAGCAGTCAGGACAGGGGGTGGGAGACCCAGTACTTC.

CDR3 amino acids: CASSGGQGRLIGLFF. CDR3 DNA sequence: TGTGCCAGCAGCGGGGGACAGGGGCGTTTAATTGGACTGTTTTTT. This chain connects TRBV3-1 (or the pseudogene TRBV3-2) to TRBJ1-4, with 10 bases identical to TRBD1. The CDR3 covers 15 residues. Per germline, CDR1 LGHDT and CDR2 YNNKEL (reference sequence). Trimming took 5 bases from V and 13 from J; bases not matched to a gene: 13.

The chain carries TRBV3-1 (or the pseudogene TRBV3-2) and TRBJ2-3, with 9 bases aligning to TRBD2. Germline CDR1 and CDR2: LGHDT and YNNKEL (reference sequence). Unmatched junction bases numbered 8, after V lost 2 bases and J lost 2 bases. CDR3 length equals 17 residues. CDR3 amino acids: CASSQQKTSGPTDTQYF. Written as DNA, the CDR3 is TGTGCCAGCAGCCAACAAAAGACTAGCGGTCCCACAGATACGCAGTATTTT.

The V gene is TRBV20-1, the J gene TRBJ2-3; D remains unclear. Germline CDR1 reads DFQATT; CDR2 reads SNEGSKA (reference sequence). The ends were cut back, 3 bases at V and 4 bases at J, with 11 bases in the middle. This CDR3 has 13 amino acids. The CDR3, as DNA: TGCAGTGCTAGTCCTGACATAGCAGATACGCAGTATTTT. Its protein product is CSASPDIADTQYF.

The chain employs TRBV7-6 and TRBJ2-6, with 8 bases matching TRBD1. The CDR3 runs to 16 residues. Germline V CDR1 and CDR2: SGHVS, FNYEAQ. V gave up 2 bases and J gave up 3 bases; unmatched junction bases: 3. The CDR3 coding sequence is TGTGCCAGCAGCTTACAGGGGGCAGGTGGGGCCAACGTCCTGACTTTC. Protein sequence: CASSLQGAGGANVLTF.

The gene calls are TRBV7-6 and TRBJ2-1, with 15 bases matching TRBD2. Germline lookup yields CDR1 SGHVS and CDR2 FNYEAQ. J lost 8 bases, V lost 6 bases, and 5 bases had no gene match. The CDR3 sequence is 15 residues long. The CDR3 sequence: CASSRTSGREDEQFF. CDR3 DNA sequence: TGTGCCAGCAGTCGGACTAGCGGGAGGGAGGATGAGCAGTTCTTC.

V and J are TRBV24-1 and TRBJ1-4, with TRBD1 identical over 9 bases. The CDR3 contains 17 residues. Germline-derived CDR1 and CDR2 are KGHDR and SFDVKD. V shed 2 bases and J 8 bases; nucleotides not matched to a gene: 11. The CDR3 DNA sequence: TGTGCCACCAGTGATTATATCCTGGACAGGGGCTGGGAAAAACTGTTTTTT. Translating it yields CATSDYILDRGWEKLFF.